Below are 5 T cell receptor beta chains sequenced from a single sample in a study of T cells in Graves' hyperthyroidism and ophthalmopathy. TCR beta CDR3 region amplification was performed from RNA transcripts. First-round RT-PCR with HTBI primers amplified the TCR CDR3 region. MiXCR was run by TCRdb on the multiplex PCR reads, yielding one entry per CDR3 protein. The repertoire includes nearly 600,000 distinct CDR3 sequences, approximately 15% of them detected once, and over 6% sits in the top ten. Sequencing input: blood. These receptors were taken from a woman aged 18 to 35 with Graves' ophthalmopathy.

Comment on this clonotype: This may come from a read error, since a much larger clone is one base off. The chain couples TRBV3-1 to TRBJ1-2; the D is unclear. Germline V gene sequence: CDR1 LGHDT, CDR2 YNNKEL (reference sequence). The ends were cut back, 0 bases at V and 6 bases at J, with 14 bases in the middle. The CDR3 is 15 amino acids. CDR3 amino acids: CASSQDPGVNHGYTF. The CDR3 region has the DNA TGTGCCAGCAGCCAAGATCCCGGCGTAAACCATGGCTACACCTTC.

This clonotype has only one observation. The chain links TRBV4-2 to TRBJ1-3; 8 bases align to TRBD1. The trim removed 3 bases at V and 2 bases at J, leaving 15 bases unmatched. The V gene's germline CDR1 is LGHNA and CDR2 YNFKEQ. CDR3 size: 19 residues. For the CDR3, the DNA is TGTGCCAGCAGCCAGGGACCCCAGGGGGCATGGGGAACTGGAAACACCATATATTTT. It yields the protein CASSQGPQGAWGTGNTIYF.

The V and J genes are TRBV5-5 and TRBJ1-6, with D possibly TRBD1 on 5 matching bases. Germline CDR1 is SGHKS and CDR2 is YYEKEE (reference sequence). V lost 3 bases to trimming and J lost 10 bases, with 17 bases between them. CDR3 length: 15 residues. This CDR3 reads CASSSVGGEASPLHF. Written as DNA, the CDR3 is TGTGCCAGCAGCTCCGTTGGGGGGGAAGCCTCACCCCTCCACTTT.

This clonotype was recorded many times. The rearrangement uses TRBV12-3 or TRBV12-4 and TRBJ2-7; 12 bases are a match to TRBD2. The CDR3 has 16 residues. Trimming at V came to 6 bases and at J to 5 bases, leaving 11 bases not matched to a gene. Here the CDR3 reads CASSQIGLAGSDEQYF. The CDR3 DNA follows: TGTGCCAGCAGCCAGATAGGACTAGCGGGGAGCGACGAGCAGTACTTC.

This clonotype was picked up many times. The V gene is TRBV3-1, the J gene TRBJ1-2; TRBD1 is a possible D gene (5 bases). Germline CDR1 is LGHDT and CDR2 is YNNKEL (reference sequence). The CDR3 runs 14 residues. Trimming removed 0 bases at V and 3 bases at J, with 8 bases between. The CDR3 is CASSQDRGDYGYTF. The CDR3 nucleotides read TGTGCCAGCAGCCAAGATAGAGGGGACTATGGCTACACCTTC.